Following are 24 T cell receptor beta chains from one sample sequenced in a study of blood T cell repertoires in COVID-19. Profiling relied on immunoSEQ multiplex PCR, and the TCRdb table lists in-frame clones only, not all of them. The top ten hold 2% to 3% of the sample, which has tens of thousands of clones, roughly 87% seen once. The sample consisted of peripheral blood. The receptors were sampled from a man aged 45-60 years with acute or convalescent COVID-19.

The V and J genes are TRBV5-1 and TRBJ2-2, with 11 bases fitting TRBD2. The V segment lost 0 bases and the J segment 1 base; nucleotides outside the gene matches: 8. CDR3 length: 19 residues. Germline V lookup: CDR1 SGHRS, CDR2 YFSETQ. The CDR3 DNA follows: TGCGCCAGCAGCTTGGCCTGGCTAGCGGGGGGCATGAACACCGGGGAGCTGTTTTTT. Residues: CASSLAWLAGGMNTGELFF.

V gene TRBV19 combines with J gene TRBJ2-7, with D tentatively TRBD2 (7 bases). Germline CDR1 reads LNHDA; CDR2 reads SQIVND (reference sequence). V lost 5 bases and J lost 0, with 14 bases in between. The CDR3 is 15 residues long. CDR3 DNA: TGTGCCAGTAGTGTTCCCCGGGGGGCCTCCTACGAGCAGTACTTC. Amino acid sequence: CASSVPRGASYEQYF.

On this clone itself: The sample contains more than one DNA sequence encoding this CDR3. This chain connects TRBV19 to TRBJ1-5; no reliable D call. V lost 3 bases to trimming and J lost 4 bases, with 7 bases between them. From germline, CDR1 is LNHDA and CDR2 SQIVND (reference sequence). The CDR3 has 13 amino acids. DNA for the CDR3: TGTGCCAGTAGTATGGCATCAAATCAGCCCCAGCATTTT. It translates to CASSMASNQPQHF.

The rearrangement links TRBV6-1 to TRBJ1-5; TRBD1 matches 10 bases. V gave up 4 bases and J gave up 1 base; unmatched junction bases: 4. From germline, CDR1 is MNHNS and CDR2 SASEGT. The CDR3 runs 16 residues. Here the CDR3 DNA reads TGTGCCAGCAGTGGTCCGGGACAGGGGAGCAATCAGCCCCAGCATTTT. It codes for CASSGPGQGSNQPQHF.

The V call is TRBV19, the J call TRBJ2-1, with D possibly being TRBD2 (6 bases). V lost 8 bases, J lost 13 bases, and 15 bases lay in between. CDR1 and CDR2 (germline): LNHDA, SQIVND (reference sequence). The CDR3 covers 11 residues. CDR3: CASQAGPRQFF. The CDR3 DNA sequence: TGTGCCAGTCAGGCGGGACCCCGCCAGTTCTTC.

This clone has just a few counts. The chain is built from TRBV5-1 and TRBJ2-6, with TRBD1 identical over 9 bases. The CDR3 totals 18 residues. Germline CDR1 reads SGHRS; CDR2 reads YFSETQ. Trimming removed 1 base from V and 1 base from J; junction bases left unmatched: 6. The CDR3 here is CASSLRTGAFSGANVLTF. In DNA, the CDR3 is TGCGCCAGCAGCTTGCGGACAGGGGCATTTTCTGGGGCCAACGTCCTGACTTTC. The variable domain in full, completed from reference TRBV5-1 and TRBJ2-6, reads KAGVTQTPRYLIKTRGQQVTLSCSPISGHRSVSWYQQTPGQGLQFLFEYFSETQRNKGNFPGRFSGRQFSNSRSEMNVSTLELGDSALYLCASSLRTGAFSGANVLTFGAGSRLTVL.

The chain recombines TRBV5-6 with TRBJ2-7, with D hard to call. The V and J ends lost 2 bases and 6 bases respectively, with 18 bases between them. Germline lookup yields CDR1 SGHDT and CDR2 YYEEEE. The CDR3 covers 15 residues. CDR3 DNA sequence: TGTGCCAGCAGCTTAACGCCAGGCCACCCGCGCGAGCAGTACGTC. Amino acids: CASSLTPGHPREQYV.

The chain employs TRBV2 and TRBJ2-2; D remains unclear. The CDR3 runs 12 residues. The V end lost 8 bases, the J end lost 4 bases, and 8 bases lay between the germline ends. Germline V lookup: CDR1 SNHLY, CDR2 FYNNEI. The CDR3: CASFPITGELFF. In DNA, the CDR3 is TGTGCCAGCTTTCCTATCACCGGGGAGCTGTTTTTT.

The chain uses TRBV7-2 and TRBJ2-7; D unresolved. Germline lookup yields CDR1 SGHTA and CDR2 FQGNSA. V was trimmed by 1 base and J by 6 bases, leaving 16 bases between them. The CDR3 is 15 amino acids. CDR3 DNA sequence: TGTGCCAGCAGCTTAGATACCTTCGCCGGGTCCGAGCAGTACGTC. This encodes CASSLDTFAGSEQYV.

CDR3 DNA: TGCGCCAGCAGCCAAGACCTACAGGGGATCCAGAACACTGAAGCTTTCTTT. Translation gives CASSQDLQGIQNTEAFF. The rearrangement links TRBV4-3 to TRBJ1-1; 7 bases map to TRBD1. CDR3 length: 17 amino acids. The V segment lost 0 bases and the J segment 1 base; nucleotides outside the gene matches: 8. Germline V gene sequence: CDR1 LGHNA, CDR2 YSLEER.

The chain is built from TRBV30 and TRBJ2-2; D is perhaps TRBD1 (5 bases). CDR3 length: 15 amino acids. The germline V and J ends were trimmed by 0 bases and 5 bases, with 13 bases remaining between them. Germline V lookup: CDR1 GTSNPN, CDR2 SVGIG (reference sequence). The CDR3 DNA is TGTGCCTGGAGTGTCGACAGAGTTGGAACCGGGGAGCTGTTTTTT. Encoded protein: CAWSVDRVGTGELFF.

The V and J genes are TRBV6-5 and TRBJ2-3; TRBD2 is a possible D gene (5 bases). CDR1 and CDR2 (germline): MNHEY, SVGAGI. The CDR3 totals 14 residues. Trimming removed 5 bases from V and 4 bases from J, with 13 bases in between. DNA of the CDR3: TGTGCCAGCAGTCCCCTAGCCGACGCAGATACGCAGTATTTT. Translating it yields CASSPLADADTQYF.

CDR3 bases: TGTGCCAGCAGTTTGGACATGAACACTGAAGCTTTCTTT. This encodes CASSLDMNTEAFF. V usage is TRBV12-3 or TRBV12-4 and J usage is TRBJ1-1; maybe TRBD1 (5 bases). The CDR3 length is 13 residues. V was clipped by 3 bases and J by 0 bases, with 5 bases between them.

V usage is TRBV19 and J usage is TRBJ2-6; the D gene is possibly TRBD2 (6 bases). CDR1 LNHDA and CDR2 SQIVND come from the germline V gene (reference sequence). The ends were cut back, 3 bases at V and 0 bases at J, with 6 bases in the middle. The CDR3 loop spans 15 amino acids. The CDR3 DNA is TGTGCCAGTAGTATGGGGGGCTCTGGGGCCAACGTCCTGACTTTC. Amino acid sequence: CASSMGGSGANVLTF.

The J gene is TRBJ1-1, the V gene TRBV4-2; no firm D call. This CDR3 region has 11 residues. V was clipped by 5 bases and J by 2 bases, with 3 bases between them. In germline, CDR1 is LGHNA, CDR2 YNFKEQ. CDR3 sequence (DNA): TGTGCCAGCAGCACAAACACTGAAGCTTTCTTT. It translates to CASSTNTEAFF.

V usage is TRBV7-2 and J usage is TRBJ1-5; the match to TRBD1 covers 8 bases. The CDR3 spans 16 residues. Germline V gene data show CDR1 as SGHTA and CDR2 as FQGNSA. After removal of 5 bases from V and 2 bases from J, the junction contained 8 bases not matched to a gene. DNA for the CDR3: TGTGCCAGCAGCCCAGGACAGGGCCGAGGCAATCAGCCCCAGCATTTT. Its protein is CASSPGQGRGNQPQHF. The complete variable domain, with remaining parts taken from reference TRBV7-2 and TRBJ1-5, reads GAGVSQSPSNKVTEKGKDVELRCDPISGHTALYWYRQSLGQGLEFLIYFQGNSAPDKSGLPSDRFSAERTGGSVSTLTIQRTQQEDSAVYLCASSPGQGRGNQPQHFGDGTRLSIL.

V usage is TRBV5-1 and J usage is TRBJ1-2; D is ambiguous. CDR3 length equals 11 residues. Trimming removed 4 bases at V and 4 bases at J, with 5 bases between. Germline V gene lookup returns CDR1 SGHRS and CDR2 YFSETQ. CDR3 sequence reads: CASSGGYGYTF. Here the CDR3 DNA reads TGCGCCAGCAGCGGCGGCTATGGCTACACCTTC.

This chain links TRBV11-2 with TRBJ2-3; D gene ambiguous. The CDR3 is 14 residues long. V was clipped by 2 bases and J by 1 base, with 7 bases between them. Germline CDR1 and CDR2: SGHAT and FQNNGV. The CDR3 is CASSLLIGTDTQYF. In DNA form, the CDR3 reads TGTGCCAGCAGCTTACTCATAGGCACAGATACGCAGTATTTT. Looking up the rest from reference TRBV11-2 and TRBJ2-3 gives the full variable domain: EAGVAQSPRYKIIEKRQSVAFWCNPISGHATLYWYQQILGQGPKLLIQFQNNGVVDDSQLPKDRFSAERLKGVDSTLKIQPAKLEDSAVYLCASSLLIGTDTQYFGPGTRLTVL.

J is TRBJ2-3 and V is TRBV7-3; TRBD1 aligns across 10 bases. Germline CDR1 is SGHTA and CDR2 is FQGTGA. The CDR3 sequence is 16 residues long. Trimming cost V 0 bases and J 5 bases; bases outside gene matches: 5. CDR3 amino acids: CASSLTGQGVGDTQYF. In DNA, the CDR3 is TGTGCCAGCAGCTTAACCGGACAGGGGGTTGGAGATACGCAGTATTTT.

This clone was seen a few times. This sequence joins TRBV7-3 and TRBJ2-5; D call uncertain. The V gene's germline CDR1 is SGHTA and CDR2 FQGTGA. V lost 5 bases to trimming and J lost 1 base, with 11 bases between them. This CDR3 contains 14 residues. The CDR3 DNA follows: TGTGCCAGCAGCCGCGGCGGAACCCAAGAGACCCAGTACTTC. It codes for CASSRGGTQETQYF. Combining the CDR3 with reference TRBV7-3 and TRBJ2-5 gives the whole variable domain GAGVSQTPSNKVTEKGKYVELRCDPISGHTALYWYRQSLGQGPEFLIYFQGTGAADDSGLPNDRFFAVRPEGSVSTLKIQRTERGDSAVYLCASSRGGTQETQYFGPGTRLLVL.

J is TRBJ1-2 and V is TRBV7-5; TRBD1 was called by the table and not checked on the DNA. TRBV7-5 is a listed pseudogene. The CDR3 is made up of 16 amino acids. The CDR3 spells CARSPHRTGDDYGYTF. CDR3 sequence (DNA): TGTGCCAGAAGCCCTCATAGGACAGGAGACGACTATGGCTACACCTTC.

The rearrangement uses TRBV28 and TRBJ1-1; D call uncertain. Germline CDR1 MDHEN, CDR2 SYDVKM. This CDR3 comprises 13 residues. V lost 6 bases and J lost 4, with 12 bases in between. CDR3 in amino acids: CASSSLWSTEAFF. The DNA for the CDR3 is TGTGCCAGCAGCTCTCTTTGGAGCACTGAAGCTTTCTTT.

V and J are TRBV30 and TRBJ1-5, with D perhaps TRBD1 (5 bases). Trimming removed 1 base at V and 4 bases at J, with 5 bases between. The germline V gene has CDR1 GTSNPN and CDR2 SVGIG (reference sequence). CDR3 length: 12 amino acids. The CDR3 coding sequence is TGTGCCTGGAGTGAGGGGAATCAGCCCCAGCATTTT. Translating gives CAWSEGNQPQHF. Filled out from reference TRBV30 and TRBJ1-5, the complete variable domain reads SQTIHQWPATLVQPVGSPLSLECTVEGTSNPNLYWYRQAAGRGLQLLFYSVGIGQISSEVPQNLSASRPQDRQFILSSKKLLLSDSGFYLCAWSEGNQPQHFGDGTRLSIL.

This chain connects TRBV6-1 to TRBJ2-7, with TRBD2 identical over 9 bases. The V segment lost 2 bases and the J segment 4 bases; nucleotides outside the gene matches: 6. This CDR3 is built from 15 residues. Germline V CDR1 and CDR2: MNHNS, SASEGT. CDR3 sequence: CASSEWAGGPYEQYF. The CDR3 nucleotides read TGTGCCAGCAGTGAATGGGCGGGAGGGCCATACGAGCAGTACTTC.